Listed here are 24 T cell receptor beta chains from one sample, sequenced in a study of blood T cell repertoires in COVID-19. Profiling relied on immunoSEQ multiplex PCR, and the TCRdb table lists in-frame clones only, not all of them. The sample carries some 260,000 clones, around 84% recorded once. Sequenced: PBMCs or T cells enriched from blood (not recorded which). The receptors were sampled from a young man with acute COVID-19.

The count of this clone is one. The rearrangement links TRBV20-1 to TRBJ1-2, with D uncertain. Germline V gives CDR1 DFQATT, CDR2 SNEGSKA (reference sequence). Trimming removed 2 bases from V and 8 bases from J, with 6 bases in between. The CDR3 is 10 residues long. The CDR3 DNA follows: TGCAGTGCTAGAAGAAGCGGCTACACCTTC. This sequence encodes CSARRSGYTF.

The V and J genes are TRBV6-1 and TRBJ2-1; 9 bases match TRBD1. V trimming: 3 bases; J trimming: 6 bases; junction bases outside the gene matches: 3. Germline assignment: CDR1 MNHNS and CDR2 SASEGT. The CDR3 is made up of 14 amino acids. CDR3 region: CASSDPTGGNEQFF. Written as DNA, the CDR3 is TGTGCCAGCAGTGACCCGACAGGGGGCAATGAGCAGTTCTTC.

The genes are TRBV27 and TRBJ1-1, with 7 bases matching TRBD1. The CDR3 length is 14 residues. V dropped 0 bases and J dropped 6; count of bases not matched to a gene: 4. In germline, CDR1 is MNHEY, CDR2 SMNVEV (reference sequence). CDR3 residues: CASSLSITGAEAFF. CDR3 bases: TGTGCCAGCAGTTTATCTATTACAGGGGCTGAAGCTTTCTTT.

The chain uses TRBV28 and TRBJ1-1; TRBD1 aligns across 7 bases. This CDR3 is 15 amino acids long. With 4 bases clipped from V and 4 bases from J, the junction kept 9 bases outside the gene matches. Per germline, CDR1 MDHEN and CDR2 SYDVKM. CDR3 coding DNA: TGTGCCAGCAGTTCGACAGGGACCCGGATCACTGAAGCTTTCTTT. It specifies CASSSTGTRITEAFF.

V and J are TRBV5-4 and TRBJ1-1, with 7 bases that match TRBD1. This CDR3 contains 14 residues. The junction had 6 bases not matched to a gene; V was cut back by 6 bases and J by 1 base. Germline assignment: CDR1 SGHNT and CDR2 YYREEE (reference sequence). The CDR3 protein is CASTPRDRNTEAFF. The CDR3 DNA is TGTGCCAGCACGCCCCGGGACAGGAACACTGAAGCTTTCTTT.

This rearrangement joins TRBV5-5 to TRBJ1-1; D gene ambiguous. The CDR3 extends over 15 amino acids. The V end lost 4 bases, the J end lost 4 bases, and 17 bases lay between the germline ends. Germline V CDR1 and CDR2: SGHKS, YYEKEE (reference sequence). CDR3: CASSPGVVGATEAFF. As DNA, the CDR3 is TGTGCCAGCAGCCCCGGGGTTGTTGGAGCCACTGAAGCTTTCTTT.

The V call is TRBV27, the J call TRBJ1-1; D not certain. The germline V gene encodes CDR1 MNHEY and CDR2 SMNVEV (reference sequence). This CDR3 region has 14 residues. The V gene lost 5 bases and the J gene lost 0 bases, with 10 bases spanning the gap. The CDR3 protein is CASSEIKMNTEAFF. The CDR3 region has the DNA TGTGCCAGCAGTGAGATTAAGATGAACACTGAAGCTTTCTTT.

The chain couples TRBV7-9 to TRBJ1-4; tentative D call: TRBD1 (6 bases). V was trimmed by 6 bases and J by 8 bases, leaving 22 bases between them. Germline V gene data show CDR1 as SEHNR and CDR2 as FQNEAQ (reference sequence). The CDR3 spans 16 residues. The CDR3 DNA sequence: TGTGCCAGCAGGGCCGCGGTAGGCAGGGGTGGAGAAAAACTGTTTTTT. Translated: CASRAAVGRGGEKLFF. Drawing the rest from reference TRBV7-9 and TRBJ1-4, the complete variable domain is DTGVSQNPRHKITKRGQNVTFRCDPISEHNRLYWYRQTLGQGPEFLTYFQNEAQLEKSRLLSDRFSAERPKGSFSTLEIQRTEQGDSAMYLCASRAAVGRGGEKLFFGSGTQLSVL.

The gene calls are TRBV5-1 and TRBJ2-3; possible D gene TRBD1, 5 bases. CDR1 is SGHRS, CDR2 YFSETQ, per germline. V lost 7 bases, J lost 6 bases, and 18 bases lay in between. CDR3 length: 14 residues. The CDR3 protein is CASRQSFRVDTQYF. The CDR3 DNA reads as TGCGCCAGCCGACAGTCCTTTAGGGTCGATACGCAGTATTTT.

The J gene is TRBJ1-1, the V gene TRBV4-2; D gene ambiguous. The V and J ends lost 4 bases and 9 bases respectively, with 21 bases between them. This CDR3 contains 15 residues. Looked up from germline, CDR1 is LGHNA and CDR2 is YNFKEQ. This CDR3 is CASSPEILEPQQAFF. The CDR3 DNA sequence: TGTGCCAGCAGCCCTGAAATCTTGGAGCCCCAGCAAGCTTTCTTT.

This chain connects TRBV27 to TRBJ1-1; weak D call: TRBD1 (5 bases). The CDR3 is 14 residues long. V was pared by 4 bases and J by 2 bases, with 11 bases between. Germline V gene sequence: CDR1 MNHEY, CDR2 SMNVEV (reference sequence). CDR3 in DNA: TGTGCCAGCAGTTCCGGACAAATAAACACTGAAGCTTTCTTT. Translating gives CASSSGQINTEAFF.

The chain couples TRBV28 to TRBJ1-5; tentative D call: TRBD1 (5 bases). Trimming took off 8 bases at V and 6 bases at J, with 14 bases between the two ends. The CDR3 covers 13 residues. Per germline, CDR1 MDHEN and CDR2 SYDVKM. The CDR3 sequence is CASGDWGGQPQHF. The CDR3, as DNA: TGTGCCAGCGGGGATTGGGGCGGTCAGCCCCAGCATTTT.

This clone appeared a few times. This sequence joins TRBV3-1 (or the pseudogene TRBV3-2) and TRBJ1-2; 7 bases are a match to TRBD1. Per the germline V gene, CDR1 is LGHDT and CDR2 is YNNKEL (reference sequence). The CDR3 consists of 14 residues. V lost 4 bases, J lost 4 bases, and 6 bases stayed unmatched. CDR3 in DNA: TGTGCCAGCAGCCGAAGGGGACAGCCCTATGGCTACACCTTC. The encoded protein is CASSRRGQPYGYTF.

This rearrangement joins TRBV29-1 to TRBJ1-1, with D perhaps matching TRBD1 (5 bases). Germline V gene sequence: CDR1 SQVTM, CDR2 ANQGSEA. The CDR3 is 15 amino acids. The V gene lost 5 bases and the J gene lost 0 bases, with 16 bases spanning the gap. The CDR3, as DNA: TGCAGCGTTTCCGGGGGTCGCTCCATGAACACTGAAGCTTTCTTT. It specifies CSVSGGRSMNTEAFF.

The chain has TRBV28 and TRBJ2-3; D is possibly TRBD2 (6 bases). Trimming removed 11 bases from V and 2 bases from J, with 14 bases in between. The CDR3 has 13 amino acids. Germline assignment: CDR1 MDHEN and CDR2 SYDVKM. This CDR3 is CAHEGGPTDTQYF. The CDR3 coding sequence is TGTGCCCACGAGGGAGGACCCACAGATACGCAGTATTTT.

The CDR3 loop is CASREPNEKLFF. CDR3 bases: TGTGCCAGCCGGGAGCCTAATGAAAAACTGTTTTTT. The J gene is TRBJ1-4, the V gene TRBV6-1; D gene ambiguous. CDR3 length: 12 residues. Germline V gives CDR1 MNHNS, CDR2 SASEGT. V was shortened by 8 bases and J by 3 bases, with 7 bases between the two germline ends.

The chain is built from TRBV5-4 and TRBJ2-3, with a possible D match to TRBD1 (6 bases). Germline CDR1 reads SGHNT; CDR2 reads YYREEE (reference sequence). Trimming removed 4 bases at V and 4 bases at J, with 13 bases between. The CDR3 length is 14 residues. For the CDR3, the DNA is TGTGCCAGCAGCCTGGGACAACGGTCAGATACGCAGTATTTT. The encoded protein is CASSLGQRSDTQYF.

The CDR3 sequence: CASSFRPTDYTF. CDR3 nucleotides: TGTGCCAGCAGCTTCAGACCGACTGACTACACCTTC. The V and J genes are TRBV7-2 and TRBJ1-2; D gene unclear. CDR1 is SGHTA and CDR2 is FQGNSA in the germline V gene. Trimming removed 3 bases at V and 10 bases at J, with 12 bases between. The CDR3 has 12 residues.

This clone has only a few counts. The chain recombines TRBV12-2 with TRBJ1-6; TRBD1 reflects the table's D call only, with no check against the DNA. TRBV12-2 constitutes a pseudogene. The CDR3 has 14 amino acids. Here the CDR3 DNA reads TGTGCAAGTCGCGGGGACATCAATAATTCACCCCTCCACTTT. Protein: CASRGDINNSPLHF.

This chain connects TRBV2 to TRBJ2-2, with a possible D match to TRBD1 (5 bases). Per germline, CDR1 SNHLY and CDR2 FYNNEI. V was pared by 10 bases and J by 0 bases, with 15 bases between. The CDR3 runs 15 residues. CDR3 sequence reads: CATQGGQSNTGELFF. The CDR3 DNA sequence: TGTGCCACCCAGGGCGGTCAATCGAACACCGGGGAGCTGTTTTTT.

The rearrangement joins TRBV18 to TRBJ1-6; the match to TRBD1 covers 7 bases. CDR1 KGHSH and CDR2 LQKENI come from the germline V gene. This CDR3 has 16 residues. The V gene end was trimmed by 3 bases and the J gene end by 8 bases; junction bases not matched to a gene: 10. The CDR3, as DNA: TGTGCCAGCTCACCTTTAAGCACAGGGGACGATTCACCCCTCCACTTT. Amino acids: CASSPLSTGDDSPLHF.

The rearrangement uses TRBV7-9 and TRBJ2-7; TRBD1 agrees at 7 bases. The CDR3 runs to 14 residues. The germline V gene has CDR1 SEHNR and CDR2 FQNEAQ (reference sequence). The junction had 1 base not matched to a gene; V was cut back by 0 bases and J by 2 bases. The DNA for the CDR3 is TGTGCCAGCAGCTTAGCGACAGGGACCTACGAGCAGTACGTC. Translation: CASSLATGTYEQYV.

The chain uses TRBV11-2 and TRBJ2-7, with TRBD2 as a possible D gene (7 bases). The germline V gene has CDR1 SGHAT and CDR2 FQNNGV. The CDR3 is 15 amino acids. V was trimmed by 5 bases and J by 0 bases, leaving 14 bases between them. CDR3 sequence reads: CASSPGRGNSYEQYV. CDR3 bases: TGTGCCAGCAGCCCAGGGAGGGGGAACTCCTACGAGCAGTACGTC.

The V call is TRBV6-5, the J call TRBJ2-7; 10 nucleotides align to TRBD1. Trimming removed 8 bases from V and 2 bases from J; junction bases left unmatched: 6. CDR3 length: 14 residues. Germline lookup yields CDR1 MNHEY and CDR2 SVGAGI. CDR3 protein: CASGTGTGAYEQYV. Here the CDR3 DNA reads TGTGCCAGCGGAACCGGGACAGGGGCCTACGAGCAGTACGTC.